The sequence of this TCR beta chain was determined in a study of blood T cells in healthy people across ages. Study-wide background: T cells yielded about one barcoded beta molecule per two cells through template switching. Findings and caveats of the study: Leaving the PBMCs unsorted stopped any conclusive comparison of naive versus antigen-experienced cells. Age showed a roughly linear inverse relationship with TCR beta diversity per million T cells.

Using a J-beta primer mix together with a sample-barcoded 5' primer, a second PCR was run for about 6 to 12 cycles. Every sample returned 3 million or more CDR3-containing paired-end reads. TCRdb reprocessed the 5' RACE reads via MiXCR and lists one record per CDR3 protein. The sample lists under 2,000,000 distinct CDR3 sequences, 49% occurring once. There are a few counts of this clonotype. Its antigen is as yet unknown. Germline CDR1 reads KGHSH; CDR2 reads LQKENI. Between the trimmed V and J ends, which lost 6 bases and 4 bases, there was a span of 14 bases. The CDR3 covers 14 residues. Sequencing was performed on blood. The sequence was collected from a woman between 40 and 50 years old in good health. The chain couples TRBV18 to TRBJ2-3; D remains ambiguous. CDR3 bases: TGTGCCAGCTCTTTCACGATTGGGGCAGATACGCAGTATTTT. Translation gives CASSFTIGADTQYF.